These 13 T cell receptor beta chains were all obtained from the same sample, sequenced in a study of T cells in Graves' hyperthyroidism and ophthalmopathy. RNA transcripts provided the source from which TCR beta CDR3 regions were amplified. HTBI primers were the set used in a first-round RT-PCR of the TCR CDR3. TCRdb processed the multiplex PCR reads anew with MiXCR; each CDR3 protein has one entry. The repertoire holds around 500,000 distinct CDR3 sequences, with around 14% as singletons. The sample comprised blood. Receptors originate from a woman in her late teens or twenties with Graves' hyperthyroidism.

This clonotype was picked up many times. The chain uses TRBV10-3 and TRBJ1-1; D remains ambiguous. The CDR3 loop spans 13 amino acids. Germline assignment: CDR1 ENHRY and CDR2 SYGVKD. V lost 4 bases to trimming and J lost 1 base, with 7 bases between them. Here the CDR3 DNA reads TGTGCCATCAGTGTGAGAGGGAACACTGAAGCTTTCTTT. It translates to CAISVRGNTEAFF.

The sample holds a few counts of this clonotype. The rearrangement joins TRBV9 to TRBJ1-3; possible D gene TRBD1, 6 bases. The germline V and J ends were trimmed by 3 bases and 5 bases, with 15 bases remaining between them. The CDR3 is 15 amino acids. CDR1 is SGDLS, CDR2 YYNGEE, per germline. DNA of the CDR3: TGTGCCAGCAGCGCCCGATCGGGACACCGAAACACCATATATTTT. It translates to CASSARSGHRNTIYF.

This clonotype was recorded many times. The V and J genes are TRBV5-6 and TRBJ2-5, with TRBD2 identical over 10 bases. V was pared by 5 bases and J by 4 bases, with 11 bases of the junction left unmatched. The CDR3 is made up of 16 amino acids. Germline V gene sequence: CDR1 SGHDT, CDR2 YYEEEE. The CDR3 reads CASSHGLAAFRETQYF. Written as DNA, the CDR3 is TGTGCCAGCAGTCACGGACTAGCGGCATTCCGAGAGACCCAGTACTTC.

This clonotype occurred many times. The rearrangement links TRBV7-3 to TRBJ2-5; possibly TRBD2 for D (6 bases). The CDR3 totals 14 residues. CDR1 and CDR2 from the germline V gene are SGHTA and FQGTGA. V lost 5 bases, J lost 5 bases, and 15 bases lay in between. CDR3 in amino acids: CASSGAGASETQYF. The CDR3 nucleotides are TGTGCCAGCAGCGGAGCGGGTGCCTCGGAGACCCAGTACTTC.

This clonotype has a count of ten or more. This chain uses TRBV28 with TRBJ2-7; D possibly corresponds to TRBD1 (5 bases). CDR1 is MDHEN, CDR2 SYDVKM, per germline. The CDR3 is 14 amino acids. The V and J ends lost 7 bases and 4 bases respectively, with 17 bases between them. This CDR3 reads CASNRGQGAYEQYV. The CDR3 bases are TGTGCCAGCAACCGAGGCCAGGGTGCGTACGAGCAGTACGTC.

This clonotype occurred many times. The CDR3 DNA reads TGTGCCAGCAGCTTAGTAGGCGGAGGGAGAACTTTCTTT. The encoded protein is CASSLVGGGRTFF. V usage is TRBV11-2 and J usage is TRBJ1-1; D is unresolved. CDR3 length: 13 residues. In germline, CDR1 is SGHAT, CDR2 FQNNGV. Trimming removed 1 base from V and 12 bases from J, with 15 bases in between.

The chain carries TRBV29-1 and TRBJ1-2; 9 bases agree with TRBD1. The germline CDR1 and CDR2 sequences are SQVTM and ANQGSEA. There are 15 residues in the CDR3. V gave up 4 bases and J gave up 4 bases; unmatched junction bases: 10. The CDR3 spells CSVGRTGQGAYGYTF. Here the CDR3 DNA reads TGCAGCGTTGGGAGGACGGGACAGGGTGCCTATGGCTACACCTTC.

This clonotype has a count of ten or more. The chain joins TRBV18 to TRBJ2-7; D possibly matches TRBD1 or TRBD2 (5 bases each). The CDR3 is 17 residues long. CDR1 is KGHSH, CDR2 LQKENI, per germline. V lost 6 bases, J lost 4 bases, and 25 bases lay in between. The CDR3 reads CASSPTTLRDGGYEQYF. As DNA, the CDR3 is TGTGCCAGCTCGCCAACCACCCTCCGGGACGGAGGTTACGAGCAGTACTTC.

The chain carries TRBV4-1 and TRBJ2-1; D is uncertain. The CDR3 has 13 amino acids. V lost 0 bases and J 10 bases, leaving 10 bases between the germline ends. Per the germline V gene, CDR1 is MGHRA and CDR2 is YSYEKL. The CDR3 reads CASSQERRTEQFF. The CDR3 DNA sequence: TGCGCCAGCAGCCAAGAGAGGCGGACCGAGCAGTTCTTC.

A word on this clonotype: A much larger clone is a single base away; this may be a read error. V gene TRBV5-5 combines with J gene TRBJ1-5; D gene uncertain. The CDR3 contains 16 residues. Germline CDR1 and CDR2: SGHKS and YYEKEE (reference sequence). In DNA, the CDR3 is TGTGCCAGCAGCTTGGAATCAATCCATAGCGATCAGCCCCAGCATTTT. Translation gives CASSLESIHSDQPQHF. The whole variable domain, filled in from reference TRBV5-5 and TRBJ1-5, reads DAGVTQSPTHLIKTRGQQVTLRCSPISGHKSVSWYQQVLGQGPQFIFQYYEKEERGRGNFPDRFSARQFPNYSSELNVNALLLGDSALYLCASSLESIHSDQPQHFGDGTRLSIL.

This clonotype came up many times. V usage is TRBV18 and J usage is TRBJ2-7; the match to TRBD2 covers 8 bases. The trim removed 2 bases at V and 3 bases at J, leaving 9 bases unmatched. Germline CDR1 is KGHSH and CDR2 is LQKENI. The CDR3 length is 16 residues. The CDR3 coding sequence is TGTGCCAGCTCACCATCAAGCGGGAGTTATAACTACGAGCAGTACGTC. It yields the protein CASSPSSGSYNYEQYV.

Turning to this clonotype: This may arise from a read error, as a much more abundant clone is one base away. CDR3 bases: TGTGCCAGCAGCCAAGGGCAATACTCTGGAAACACCATATATTTT. It translates to CASSQGQYSGNTIYF. The chain joins TRBV4-2 to TRBJ1-3; no reliable D call. The germline V and J ends were trimmed by 1 base and 0 bases, with 7 bases remaining between them. This CDR3 is built from 15 residues. Germline V gene lookup returns CDR1 LGHNA and CDR2 YNFKEQ.

This clonotype was seen at least ten times. V and J are TRBV20-1 and TRBJ2-1; 12 bases match TRBD2. With 6 bases clipped from V and 7 bases from J, the junction kept 16 bases outside the gene matches. The CDR3 contains 17 residues. The germline CDR1 and CDR2 sequences are DFQATT and SNEGSKA (reference sequence). DNA of the CDR3: TGCAGTGCCAGGAGGCCCCGACTAGCGGGAGCTGGAAATGAGCAGTTCTTC. It codes for CSARRPRLAGAGNEQFF.